This entry describes one T cell receptor beta chain. Its antigen is not identified. This specimen comes from a study of blood T cells in healthy people across ages. Overall study findings and caveats: Relative to aged donors, long-lived donors carried more naive CD4+ cells and displayed higher diversity. For the donors, CMV status was unknown and possibly confounded expanded clonotype changes.

Primed by a sample-barcoded 5' primer and a J-beta primer mix, a second PCR proceeded for about 6 to 12 cycles. Researchers report that each sample yielded at least 2.5 million CDR3-containing paired-end reads. MiXCR, applied by TCRdb to the 5' RACE reads, yields one record per CDR3 protein. Seen here are roughly 2 million distinct CDR3 sequences, less than 50% observed once, and the top ten hold around 2.1%. V lost 7 bases and J 6 bases, leaving 22 bases between the germline ends. The CDR3 has 15 residues. Germline assignment: CDR1 SGHDT and CDR2 YYEEEE. J is TRBJ1-2 and V is TRBV5-6, with a possible D match to TRBD1 (6 bases). The clonotype comes from a woman aged 35 to 49 in good health. What was sequenced was blood. CDR3 in amino acids: CASSSGGDFFDGYTF. The DNA for the CDR3 is TGTGCCAGCTCCTCGGGGGGCGATTTTTTTGATGGCTACACCTTC.